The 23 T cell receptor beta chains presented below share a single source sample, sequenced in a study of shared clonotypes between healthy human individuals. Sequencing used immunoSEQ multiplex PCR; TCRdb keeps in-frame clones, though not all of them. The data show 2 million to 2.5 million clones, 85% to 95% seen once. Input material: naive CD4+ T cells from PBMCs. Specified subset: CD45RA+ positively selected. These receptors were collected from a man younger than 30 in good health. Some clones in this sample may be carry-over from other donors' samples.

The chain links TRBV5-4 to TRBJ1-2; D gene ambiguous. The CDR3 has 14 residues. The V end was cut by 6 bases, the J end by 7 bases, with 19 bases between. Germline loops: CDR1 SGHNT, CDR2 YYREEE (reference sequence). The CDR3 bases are TGTGCCAGCACCGTCGACCCCGCCGGGGTTGGCTACACCTTC. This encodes CASTVDPAGVGYTF.

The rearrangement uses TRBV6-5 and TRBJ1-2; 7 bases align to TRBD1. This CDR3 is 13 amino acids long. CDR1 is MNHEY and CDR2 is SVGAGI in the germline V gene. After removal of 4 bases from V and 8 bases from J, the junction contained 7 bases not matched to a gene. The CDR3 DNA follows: TGTGCCAGCAGTTCCCGACAGGGAAGAGGCTACACCTTC. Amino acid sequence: CASSSRQGRGYTF.

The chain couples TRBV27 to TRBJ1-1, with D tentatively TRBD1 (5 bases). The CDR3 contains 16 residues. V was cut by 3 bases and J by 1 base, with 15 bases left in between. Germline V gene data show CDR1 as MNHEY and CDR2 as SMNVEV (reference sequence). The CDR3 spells CASSFKWGGGNTEAFF. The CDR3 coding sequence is TGTGCCAGCAGTTTCAAGTGGGGCGGGGGGAACACTGAAGCTTTCTTT.

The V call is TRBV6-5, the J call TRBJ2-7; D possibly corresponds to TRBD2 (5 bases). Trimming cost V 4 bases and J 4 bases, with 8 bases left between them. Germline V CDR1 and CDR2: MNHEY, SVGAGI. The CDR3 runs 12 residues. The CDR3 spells CASSWRGYEQYF. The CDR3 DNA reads TGTGCCAGCAGTTGGCGCGGGTACGAGCAGTACTTC.

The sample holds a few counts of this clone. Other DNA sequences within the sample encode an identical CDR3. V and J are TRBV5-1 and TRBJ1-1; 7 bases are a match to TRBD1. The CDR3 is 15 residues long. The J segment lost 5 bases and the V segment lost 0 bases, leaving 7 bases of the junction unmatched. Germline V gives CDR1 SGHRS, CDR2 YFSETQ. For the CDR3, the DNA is TGCGCCAGCAGCTTGGTGGCAGGGGGGAATACTGAAGCTTTCTTT. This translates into CASSLVAGGNTEAFF.

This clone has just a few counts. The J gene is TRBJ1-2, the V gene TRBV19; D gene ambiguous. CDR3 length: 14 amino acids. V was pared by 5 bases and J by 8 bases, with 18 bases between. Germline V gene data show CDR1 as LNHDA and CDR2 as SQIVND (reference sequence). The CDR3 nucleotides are TGTGCCAGTAGTTATATCGGATCGGAGCCGGGCTACACCTTC. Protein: CASSYIGSEPGYTF.

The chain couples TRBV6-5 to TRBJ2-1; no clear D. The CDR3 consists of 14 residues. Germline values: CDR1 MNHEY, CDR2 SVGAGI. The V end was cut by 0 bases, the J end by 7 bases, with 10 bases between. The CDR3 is CASSYSMTSNEQFF. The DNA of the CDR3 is TGTGCCAGCAGTTACTCTATGACTTCTAATGAGCAGTTCTTC.

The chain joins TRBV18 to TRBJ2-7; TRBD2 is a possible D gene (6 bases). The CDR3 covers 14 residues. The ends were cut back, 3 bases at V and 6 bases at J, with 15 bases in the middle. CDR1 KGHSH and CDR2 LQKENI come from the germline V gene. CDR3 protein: CASSPSGGTREQYF. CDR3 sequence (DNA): TGTGCCAGCTCACCCAGCGGAGGGACTCGCGAGCAGTACTTC.

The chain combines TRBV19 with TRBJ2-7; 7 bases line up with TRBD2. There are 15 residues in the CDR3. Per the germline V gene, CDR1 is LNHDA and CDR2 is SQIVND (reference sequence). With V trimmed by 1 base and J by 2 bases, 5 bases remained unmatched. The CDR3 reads CASSIGGTTAYEQYF. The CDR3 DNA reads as TGTGCCAGTAGTATAGGGGGGACTACCGCCTACGAGCAGTACTTC.

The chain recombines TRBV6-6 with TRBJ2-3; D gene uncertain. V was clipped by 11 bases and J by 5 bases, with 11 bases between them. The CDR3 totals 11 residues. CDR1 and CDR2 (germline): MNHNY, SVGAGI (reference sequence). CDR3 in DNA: TGTGCCTACGGTCCCAGAGATACGCAGTATTTT. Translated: CAYGPRDTQYF.

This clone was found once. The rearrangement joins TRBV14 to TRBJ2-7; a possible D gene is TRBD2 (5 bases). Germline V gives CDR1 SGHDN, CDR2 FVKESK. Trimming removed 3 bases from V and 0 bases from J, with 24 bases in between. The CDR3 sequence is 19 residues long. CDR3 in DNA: TGTGCCAGCAGCCATGGAGGAGGAGTACGCCGTTTCAACTCCTACGAGCAGTACTTC. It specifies CASSHGGGVRRFNSYEQYF. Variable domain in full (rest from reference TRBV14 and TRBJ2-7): EAGVTQFPSHSVIEKGQTVTLRCDPISGHDNLYWYRRVMGKEIKFLLHFVKESKQDESGMPNNRFLAERTGGTYSTLKVQPAELEDSGVYFCASSHGGGVRRFNSYEQYFGPGTRLTVT.

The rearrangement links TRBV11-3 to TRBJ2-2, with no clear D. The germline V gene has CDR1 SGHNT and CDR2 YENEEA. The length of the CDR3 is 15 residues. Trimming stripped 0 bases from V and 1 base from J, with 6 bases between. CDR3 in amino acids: CASSLEGRNTGELFF. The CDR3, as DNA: TGTGCCAGCAGCTTAGAAGGCCGGAACACCGGGGAGCTGTTTTTT.

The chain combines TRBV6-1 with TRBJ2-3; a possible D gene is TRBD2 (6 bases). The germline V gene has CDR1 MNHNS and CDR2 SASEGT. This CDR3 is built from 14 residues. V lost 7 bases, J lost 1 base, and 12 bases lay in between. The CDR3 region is CASTRGGGTDTQYF. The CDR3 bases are TGTGCCAGCACCCGAGGCGGGGGCACAGATACGCAGTATTTT.

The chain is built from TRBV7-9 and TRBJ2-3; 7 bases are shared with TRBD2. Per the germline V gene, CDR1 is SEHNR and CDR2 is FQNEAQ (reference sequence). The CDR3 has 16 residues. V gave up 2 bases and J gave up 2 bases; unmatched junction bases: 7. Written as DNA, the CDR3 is TGTGCCAGCAGCTTATTAAGCGGGGAACTCACAGATACGCAGTATTTT. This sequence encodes CASSLLSGELTDTQYF.

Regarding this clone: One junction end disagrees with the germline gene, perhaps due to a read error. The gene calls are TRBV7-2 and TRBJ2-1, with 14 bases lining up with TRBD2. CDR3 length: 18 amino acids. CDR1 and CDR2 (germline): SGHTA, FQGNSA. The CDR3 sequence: CASSLATRLAGGPFEQFF. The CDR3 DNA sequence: TGTGCCAGCAGCCTAGCTACTCGACTAGCGGGAGGGCCCTTCGAGCAGTTCTTC.

CDR3 nucleotides: TGTGCCAGCGGGGCTTTTTTAGGGTCTAACAATGAGCAGTTCTTC. This encodes CASGAFLGSNNEQFF. J is TRBJ2-1 and V is TRBV25-1, with a weak D call TRBD1 (5 bases). V shed 8 bases and J shed 5 bases, with 19 bases lying between them. This CDR3 region has 15 residues. CDR1 and CDR2 from the germline V gene are MGHDK and SYGVNS.

Written as DNA, the CDR3 is TGTGCCAGCAGCTTAGGATCTGGGTTTACCTACGAGCAGTACTTC. It is translated as CASSLGSGFTYEQYF. This chain links TRBV7-2 with TRBJ2-7; the D is unclear. The germline CDR1 and CDR2 sequences are SGHTA and FQGNSA. The V end lost 1 base, the J end lost 2 bases, and 12 bases lay between the germline ends. The CDR3 extends over 15 amino acids.

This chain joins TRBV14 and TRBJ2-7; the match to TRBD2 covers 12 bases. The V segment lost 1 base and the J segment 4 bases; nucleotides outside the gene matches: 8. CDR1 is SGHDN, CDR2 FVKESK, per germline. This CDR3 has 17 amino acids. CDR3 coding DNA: TGTGCCAGCAGCCAAGTCCCTAGCGGGAGGGTCAGGTACGAGCAGTACTTC. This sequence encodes CASSQVPSGRVRYEQYF.

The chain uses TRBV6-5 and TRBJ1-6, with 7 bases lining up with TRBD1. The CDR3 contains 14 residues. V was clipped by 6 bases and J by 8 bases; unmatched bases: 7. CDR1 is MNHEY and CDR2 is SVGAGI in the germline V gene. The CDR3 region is CASRGTAKYSPLHF. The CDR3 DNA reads TGTGCCAGCAGGGGGACAGCCAAATATTCACCCCTCCACTTT.

CDR3 in DNA: TGTGCCACCAGCAGAGCTACTTTTAGCGGGAGGTCCGGCGATGAGCAGTTCTTC. Protein product: CATSRATFSGRSGDEQFF. The J gene is TRBJ2-1, the V gene TRBV15; TRBD2 matches 10 bases. Unmatched junction bases numbered 14, after V lost 1 base and J lost 8 bases. Germline V lookup: CDR1 LNHNV, CDR2 YYDKDF (reference sequence). The CDR3 is 18 amino acids.

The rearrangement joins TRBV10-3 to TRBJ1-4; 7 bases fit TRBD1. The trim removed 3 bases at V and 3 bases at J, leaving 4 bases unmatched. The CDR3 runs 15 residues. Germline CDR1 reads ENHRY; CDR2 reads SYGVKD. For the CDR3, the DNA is TGTGCCATCAGTGACCTTCAGGGGGCTAATGAAAAACTGTTTTTT. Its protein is CAISDLQGANEKLFF.

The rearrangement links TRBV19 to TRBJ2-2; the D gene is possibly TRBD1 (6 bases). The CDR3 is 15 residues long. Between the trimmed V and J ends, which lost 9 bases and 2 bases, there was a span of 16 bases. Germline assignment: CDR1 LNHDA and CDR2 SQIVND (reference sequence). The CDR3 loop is CASANWDTNTGELFF. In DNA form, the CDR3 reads TGTGCCAGCGCAAACTGGGACACCAACACCGGGGAGCTGTTTTTT.

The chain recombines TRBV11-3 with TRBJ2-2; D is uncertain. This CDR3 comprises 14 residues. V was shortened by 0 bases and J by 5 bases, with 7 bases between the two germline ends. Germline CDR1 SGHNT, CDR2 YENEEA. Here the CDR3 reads CASSLEAVTGELFF. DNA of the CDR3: TGTGCCAGCAGCTTAGAAGCAGTAACCGGGGAGCTGTTTTTT.